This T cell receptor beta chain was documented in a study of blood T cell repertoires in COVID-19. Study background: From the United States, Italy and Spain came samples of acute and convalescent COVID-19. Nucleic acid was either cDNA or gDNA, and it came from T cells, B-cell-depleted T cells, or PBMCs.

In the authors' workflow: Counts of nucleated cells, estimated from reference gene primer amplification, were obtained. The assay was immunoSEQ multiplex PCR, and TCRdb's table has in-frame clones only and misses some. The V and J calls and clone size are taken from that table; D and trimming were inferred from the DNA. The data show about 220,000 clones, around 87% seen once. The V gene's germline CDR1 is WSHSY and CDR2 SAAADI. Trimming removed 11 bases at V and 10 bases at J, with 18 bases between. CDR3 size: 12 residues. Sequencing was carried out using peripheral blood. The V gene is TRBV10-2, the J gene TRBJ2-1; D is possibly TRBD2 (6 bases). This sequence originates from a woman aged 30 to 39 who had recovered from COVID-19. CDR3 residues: CACATSLQEQFF. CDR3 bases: TGCGCCTGCGCCACTAGCTTACAGGAGCAGTTCTTC.